The 2 T cell receptor beta chains below come from one sample, sequenced in a study of blood T cell repertoires in COVID-19. Only in-frame clones appear in the TCRdb table, and some are missing; sequencing was by immunoSEQ multiplex PCR. The sample carries over 200,000 clones, 84% recorded once. The sample taken for sequencing was peripheral blood. The receptors originated from a woman aged 45-65 years with active or convalescent COVID-19.

This clone came up once. The chain has TRBV9 and TRBJ2-2; 9 nucleotides match TRBD1. The V segment lost 4 bases and the J segment 6 bases; nucleotides outside the gene matches: 4. Germline V gives CDR1 SGDLS, CDR2 YYNGEE. This CDR3 has 14 amino acids. The CDR3 DNA reads TGTGCCAGCAGCTCCGGACAGGGGCCCGGGGAGCTGTTTTTT. Residues: CASSSGQGPGELFF.

The V gene is TRBV19, the J gene TRBJ1-3; D is ambiguous. Germline assignment: CDR1 LNHDA and CDR2 SQIVND (reference sequence). CDR3 size: 14 residues. V lost 4 bases and J lost 2, with 9 bases in between. CDR3 in amino acids: CASSRPQAGNTIYF. The CDR3 DNA reads as TGTGCCAGTAGTAGACCCCAGGCTGGAAACACCATATATTTT.